The 19 T cell receptor beta chains in this list originate from one sample, sequenced in a study of cytomegalovirus exposure and HLA in healthy donors (dated by TCRdb to 2016 to 2017). Library prep was done by the immunoSEQ multiplex PCR assay. The source is immuneACCESS, and TCRdb retained only in-frame sequences with V and J called. Part of the clones is not carried over; for the studies checked, unresolved V genes explain less than half of this, and the remainder is unexplained. The sample records about 120,000 clones, 70% to 90% of which are singletons. 1.9% of the sample comes from the top ten. Sequencing was performed on PBMCs. The source is a woman aged 18-29 years in good health and CMV-seronegative.

CDR3 coding DNA: TGTGCCAGCAGCTTAGGTAGCGGGGGGGGATCCTACAATGAGCAGTTCTTC. Translation gives CASSLGSGGGSYNEQFF. The chain recombines TRBV7-8 with TRBJ2-1, with 11 bases matching TRBD2. The germline V gene has CDR1 SGHVS and CDR2 FQNEAQ. There are 17 residues in the CDR3. The junction had 3 bases not matched to a gene; V was cut back by 1 base and J by 1 base.

This chain uses TRBV11-2 with TRBJ2-4; 7 bases line up with TRBD2. Germline loops: CDR1 SGHAT, CDR2 FQNNGV. The CDR3 runs 13 residues. J was trimmed by 8 bases and V by 2 bases; bases with no gene match: 3. CDR3 amino acids: CASSLSGGDIQYF. The CDR3 DNA sequence: TGTGCCAGCAGCTTATCGGGGGGAGACATTCAGTACTTC.

V is TRBV5-4 and J is TRBJ2-5, with D uncertain. The CDR3 spans 13 residues. V was cut by 6 bases and J by 1 base, with 10 bases left in between. CDR1 SGHNT and CDR2 YYREEE come from the germline V gene (reference sequence). The CDR3 bases are TGTGCCAGCATGGGCAGGCCCCAAGAGACCCAGTACTTC. Residues: CASMGRPQETQYF.

The gene calls are TRBV6-1 and TRBJ1-5, with 7 bases matching TRBD1. CDR3 length equals 17 residues. Germline V lookup: CDR1 MNHNS, CDR2 SASEGT. V dropped 2 bases and J dropped 3; count of bases not matched to a gene: 10. CDR3 in amino acids: CASSEIFGTENNQPQHF. The DNA of the CDR3 is TGTGCCAGCAGTGAAATCTTTGGGACAGAGAACAATCAGCCCCAGCATTTT.

The V call is TRBV28, the J call TRBJ1-4; TRBD1 is a possible D gene (6 bases). This CDR3 comprises 16 residues. In germline, CDR1 is MDHEN, CDR2 SYDVKM. V was cut by 6 bases and J by 2 bases, with 16 bases left in between. The CDR3 region has the DNA TGTGCCAGCAGGCCTCAGGGGACATCGACTAATGAAAAACTGTTTTTT. Its protein is CASRPQGTSTNEKLFF.

J is TRBJ1-1 and V is TRBV5-1, with TRBD1 identical over 11 bases. V trimming: 4 bases; J trimming: 2 bases; junction bases outside the gene matches: 4. CDR1 and CDR2 (germline): SGHRS, YFSETQ. CDR3 size: 15 residues. The CDR3 here is CASSPRTGGNTEAFF. CDR3 bases: TGCGCCAGCAGCCCCAGGACAGGGGGCAACACTGAAGCTTTCTTT.

This chain uses TRBV4-3 with TRBJ2-7; 8 nucleotides align to TRBD1. Trimming took 2 bases from V and 6 from J; bases not matched to a gene: 18. CDR3 size: 18 residues. Germline assignment: CDR1 LGHNA and CDR2 YSLEER. CDR3 protein: CASSQSQKTTGGSGEQYF. The CDR3 region has the DNA TGCGCCAGCAGCCAATCCCAGAAAACCACAGGGGGGTCGGGCGAGCAGTACTTC.

The chain carries TRBV28 and TRBJ2-7, with 11 bases lining up with TRBD1. The CDR3 extends over 15 amino acids. The junction had 5 bases not matched to a gene; V was cut back by 4 bases and J by 3 bases. Germline loops: CDR1 MDHEN, CDR2 SYDVKM. CDR3 nucleotide sequence: TGTGCCAGCAGTTATACCGGGACAGGGGGCTACGAGCAGTACTTC. It yields the protein CASSYTGTGGYEQYF. Based on the CDR3 plus reference TRBV28 and TRBJ2-7, the full variable domain is DVKVTQSSRYLVKRTGEKVFLECVQDMDHENMFWYRQDPGLGLRLIYFSYDVKMKEKGDIPEGYSVSREKKERFSLILESASTNQTSMYLCASSYTGTGGYEQYFGPGTRLTVT.

The V and J genes are TRBV6-1 and TRBJ2-7; 11 bases are a match to TRBD2. The CDR3 totals 17 residues. From germline, CDR1 is MNHNS and CDR2 SASEGT. V gave up 4 bases and J gave up 2 bases; unmatched junction bases: 10. The CDR3 here is CASSARSGTSGPYEQYF. As DNA, the CDR3 is TGTGCCAGCAGTGCCCGCTCCGGGACTAGCGGCCCCTACGAGCAGTACTTC.

This sequence joins TRBV4-1 and TRBJ1-3, with D perhaps TRBD1 (5 bases). The CDR3 contains 16 residues. The V end lost 2 bases, the J end lost 3 bases, and 14 bases lay between the germline ends. Germline V gives CDR1 MGHRA, CDR2 YSYEKL. Written as DNA, the CDR3 is TGCGCCAGCAGCCAATACCTGGGGCTAAGTGGAAACACCATATATTTT. It encodes CASSQYLGLSGNTIYF.

The J gene is TRBJ2-7, the V gene TRBV5-1, with D possibly matching TRBD2 (5 bases). V lost 0 bases and J 0 bases, leaving 10 bases between the germline ends. This CDR3 has 15 residues. The germline V gene encodes CDR1 SGHRS and CDR2 YFSETQ. This CDR3 reads CASSLEPGSSYEQYF. CDR3 DNA sequence: TGCGCCAGCAGCTTGGAGCCGGGAAGCTCCTACGAGCAGTACTTC.

V is TRBV5-6 and J is TRBJ1-1; TRBD1 agrees at 8 bases. Trimming removed 4 bases from V and 3 bases from J; junction bases left unmatched: 8. The CDR3 extends over 15 amino acids. The V gene's germline CDR1 is SGHDT and CDR2 YYEEEE. CDR3 region: CASSKTGVWDTEAFF. CDR3 in DNA: TGTGCCAGCAGCAAGACAGGGGTTTGGGACACTGAAGCTTTCTTT.

The J gene is TRBJ2-1, the V gene TRBV4-2; D uncertain. This CDR3 contains 17 residues. V dropped 1 base and J dropped 7 bases, with 20 bases sitting between them. Germline values: CDR1 LGHNA, CDR2 YNFKEQ. CDR3 DNA sequence: TGTGCCAGCAGCCAAGTGGGCCCTCCGCAGGCCCAGAATGAGCAGTTCTTC. Amino acids: CASSQVGPPQAQNEQFF.

This clone is a singleton in its sample. V usage is TRBV29-1 and J usage is TRBJ1-3; unclear D gene. CDR3 length: 12 residues. The germline V and J ends were trimmed by 4 bases and 4 bases, with 8 bases remaining between them. Per the germline V gene, CDR1 is SQVTM and CDR2 is ANQGSEA. The CDR3 region has the DNA TGCAGCGTTGCTGTTTCCGGAAACACCATATATTTT. It yields the protein CSVAVSGNTIYF.

The chain is built from TRBV6-1 and TRBJ2-7, with 7 bases fitting TRBD1. Trimming at V came to 4 bases and at J to 4 bases, leaving 1 base not matched to a gene. The CDR3 is made up of 12 amino acids. Germline V gene lookup returns CDR1 MNHNS and CDR2 SASEGT. CDR3 region: CASSVTGYEQYF. CDR3 bases: TGTGCCAGCAGTGTGACAGGGTACGAGCAGTACTTC.

The chain is built from TRBV5-4 and TRBJ2-5; no clear D. The V end lost 3 bases, the J end lost 2 bases, and 8 bases lay between the germline ends. The CDR3 length is 13 residues. Germline values: CDR1 SGHNT, CDR2 YYREEE (reference sequence). Here the CDR3 DNA reads TGTGCCAGCAGCTCCCCTAGACAAGAGACCCAGTACTTC. It encodes CASSSPRQETQYF.

V is TRBV10-1 and J is TRBJ2-7, with TRBD1 matching over 9 bases. Germline V gene sequence: CDR1 WNHNN, CDR2 SYGVQD (reference sequence). V was pared by 2 bases and J by 3 bases, with 8 bases of the junction left unmatched. The CDR3 runs 16 residues. CDR3 in amino acids: CASSEDGTGYLYEQYF. As DNA, the CDR3 is TGCGCCAGCAGTGAGGACGGGACAGGGTATCTCTACGAGCAGTACTTC.

The rearrangement uses TRBV28 and TRBJ2-1; no firm D call. The CDR3 totals 13 residues. Trimming left V 2 bases short and J 5 bases short, with 7 bases between. The germline CDR1 and CDR2 sequences are MDHEN and SYDVKM. The CDR3 spells CASSLVQDNEQFF. The DNA for the CDR3 is TGTGCCAGCAGTTTAGTCCAGGACAATGAGCAGTTCTTC. Supplemented by reference TRBV28 and TRBJ2-1, the full variable domain reads DVKVTQSSRYLVKRTGEKVFLECVQDMDHENMFWYRQDPGLGLRLIYFSYDVKMKEKGDIPEGYSVSREKKERFSLILESASTNQTSMYLCASSLVQDNEQFFGPGTRLTVL.

The rearrangement joins TRBV2 to TRBJ1-2; maybe TRBD1 (5 bases). Trimming stripped 7 bases from V and 5 bases from J, with 17 bases between. CDR3 length: 14 residues. The germline CDR1 and CDR2 sequences are SNHLY and FYNNEI. The CDR3 region is CASTSDRGFYGYTF. For the CDR3, the DNA is TGTGCCAGCACCTCAGATAGGGGATTTTATGGCTACACCTTC.